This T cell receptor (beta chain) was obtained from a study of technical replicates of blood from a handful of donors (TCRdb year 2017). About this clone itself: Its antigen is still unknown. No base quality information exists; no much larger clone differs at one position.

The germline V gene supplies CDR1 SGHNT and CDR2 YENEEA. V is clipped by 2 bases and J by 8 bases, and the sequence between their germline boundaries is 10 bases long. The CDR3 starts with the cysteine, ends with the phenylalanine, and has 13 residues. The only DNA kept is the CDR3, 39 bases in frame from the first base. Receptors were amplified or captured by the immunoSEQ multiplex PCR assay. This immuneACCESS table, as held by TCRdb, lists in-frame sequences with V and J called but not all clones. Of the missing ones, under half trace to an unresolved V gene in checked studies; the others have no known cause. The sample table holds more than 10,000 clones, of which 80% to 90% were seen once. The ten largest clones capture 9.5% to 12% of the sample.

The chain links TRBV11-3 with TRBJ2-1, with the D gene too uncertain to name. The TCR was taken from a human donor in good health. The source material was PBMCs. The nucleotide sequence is TGTGCCAGCAGCTTAAGAGCGCGATATGAGCAGTTCTTC. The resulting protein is CASSLRARYEQFF.